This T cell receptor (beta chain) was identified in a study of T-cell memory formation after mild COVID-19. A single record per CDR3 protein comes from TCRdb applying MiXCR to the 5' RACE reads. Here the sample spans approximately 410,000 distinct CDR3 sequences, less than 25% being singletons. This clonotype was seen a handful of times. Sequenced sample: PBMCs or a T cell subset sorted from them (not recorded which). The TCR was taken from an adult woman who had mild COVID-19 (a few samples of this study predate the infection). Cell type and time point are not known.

CDR3 residues: CASSGHGDSTDTQYF. CDR3 bases: TGTGCCAGCAGTGGACATGGGGATAGCACAGATACGCAGTATTTT. The chain links TRBV25-1 to TRBJ2-3; D ambiguous. The CDR3 is 15 amino acids. Germline CDR1 reads MGHDK; CDR2 reads SYGVNS. The V gene lost 4 bases and the J gene lost 0 bases, with 11 bases spanning the gap.